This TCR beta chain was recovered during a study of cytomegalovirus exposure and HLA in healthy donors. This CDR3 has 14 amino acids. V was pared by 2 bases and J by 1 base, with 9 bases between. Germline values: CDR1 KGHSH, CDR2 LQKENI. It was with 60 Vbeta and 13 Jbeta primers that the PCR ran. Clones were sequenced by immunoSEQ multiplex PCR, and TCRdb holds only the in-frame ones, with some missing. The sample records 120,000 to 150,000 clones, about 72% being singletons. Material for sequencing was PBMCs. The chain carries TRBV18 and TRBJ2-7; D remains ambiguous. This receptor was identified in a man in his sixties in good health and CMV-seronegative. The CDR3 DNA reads TGTGCCAGCTCACCAGGGCCAAGTTCCTACGAGCAGTACTTC. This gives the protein CASSPGPSSYEQYF.